The sequence of this T cell receptor (beta chain) was determined in a study of Tregs in tolerant kidney transplant recipients. For the study at large: The nonmyeloablative bone marrow transplants came from related graft donors, with transient mixed chimerism.

The V and J ends lost 2 bases and 7 bases, in that order; junction bases with no gene match: 8. CDR3 length equals 14 residues. Germline lookup yields CDR1 GTSNPN and CDR2 SVGIG (reference sequence). Unstimulated Tregs (CD4+CD25+CD127-) and CD4+CD25- non-Tregs were sorted from PBMCs. The protocol was immunoSEQ multiplex PCR, while the TCRdb copy is restricted to in-frame clones and leaves out a portion. The table has some 80,000 clones, roughly 98% seen once. This sequence originates from a human donor who received a combined kidney and bone marrow transplant. The rearrangement joins TRBV30 to TRBJ2-5, with 9 bases aligning to TRBD2. The specimen was CD4+ T cells from blood, collected before the transplant. CDR3 in amino acids: CAWSTGTSRATQYF. The CDR3 DNA follows: TGTGCCTGGAGTACGGGGACTAGCCGGGCGACCCAGTACTTC.